The subject of this entry is one T cell receptor (beta chain). Its matching antigen is unknown. Sequencing used immunoSEQ multiplex PCR; TCRdb keeps in-frame clones, though not all of them. The data contain more than 110,000 clones, 80% of them singletons. These data belong to a study of cytotoxic CD8 clonotypes in ibrutinib-treated CLL. General observations from the study: Sampling of sustained-remission and progressing patients occurred at differing times. Public clonotypes were rare and shrank or held steady on treatment.

This specimen consisted of PBMCs, obtained after 36 months of ibrutinib treatment. This clonotype originated in a human donor with chronic lymphocytic leukemia.

CDR3 in DNA: TGTGCCAGCAGTCAAAACAAGGCAGGGATTCAGCCCCAGCATTTT. It specifies CASSQNKAGIQPQHF. The V call is TRBV6-1, the J call TRBJ1-5, with D tentatively TRBD1 (5 bases). The V end lost 5 bases, the J end lost 6 bases, and 17 bases lay between the germline ends. Germline V gene sequence: CDR1 MNHNS, CDR2 SASEGT. CDR3 size: 15 residues.